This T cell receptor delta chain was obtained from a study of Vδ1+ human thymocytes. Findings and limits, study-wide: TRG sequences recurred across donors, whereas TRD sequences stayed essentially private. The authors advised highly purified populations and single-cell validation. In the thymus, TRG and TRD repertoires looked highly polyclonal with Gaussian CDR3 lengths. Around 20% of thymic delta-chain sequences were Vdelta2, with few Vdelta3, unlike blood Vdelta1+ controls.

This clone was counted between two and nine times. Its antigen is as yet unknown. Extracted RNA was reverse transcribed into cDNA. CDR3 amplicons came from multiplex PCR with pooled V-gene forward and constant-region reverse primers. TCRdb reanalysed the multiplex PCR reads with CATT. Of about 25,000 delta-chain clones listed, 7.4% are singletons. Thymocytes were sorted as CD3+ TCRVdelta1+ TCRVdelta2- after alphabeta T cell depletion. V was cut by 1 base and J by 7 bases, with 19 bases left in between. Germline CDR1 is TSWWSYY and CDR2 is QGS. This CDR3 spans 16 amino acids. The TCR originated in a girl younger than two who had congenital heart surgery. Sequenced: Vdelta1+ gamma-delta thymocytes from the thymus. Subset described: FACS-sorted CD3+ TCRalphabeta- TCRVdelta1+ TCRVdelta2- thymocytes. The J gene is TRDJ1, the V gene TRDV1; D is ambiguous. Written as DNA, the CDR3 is TGTGCTCTTGGGGAACGCCGGAACGCTTGTATGACTAAACTCATCTTT. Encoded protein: CALGERRNACMTKLIF.